These 12 T cell receptor beta chains came from one sample sequenced in a study of T cell responses to AZD1222 COVID-19 vaccine. Sequencing was performed with immunoSEQ multiplex PCR; in TCRdb, only in-frame clones are kept and a portion is missing. Of approximately 150,000 clones in the sample, roughly 86% are singletons; the top ten hold about 5%. The sequences come from peripheral blood, collected 28 days after the second dose of the MenACWY control vaccine. The receptors come from an adult who received the MenACWY meningococcal vaccine as a control.

The chain combines TRBV6-5 with TRBJ2-7; 7 bases line up with TRBD1. CDR3 length equals 14 residues. The ends lost 7 bases at V and 0 bases at J; junction bases unmatched: 6. Germline V gene data show CDR1 as MNHEY and CDR2 as SVGAGI. CDR3 in DNA: TGTGCCAGCACTAAGGGGGCCAGCTCCTACGAGCAGTACTTC. This gives the protein CASTKGASSYEQYF.

The chain uses TRBV12-2 and TRBJ1-4; TRBD1, the table's D call, was not compared with the DNA. TRBV12-2 is recorded as a pseudogene. The CDR3 has 16 residues. The CDR3 spells CASRLVGTAPNEKLFF. The DNA of the CDR3 is TGTGCAAGTCGCTTAGTTGGGACAGCCCCAAATGAAAAACTGTTTTTT.

V and J are TRBV24-1 and TRBJ1-1; 7 nucleotides line up with TRBD1. The CDR3 is 14 amino acids. CDR1 KGHDR and CDR2 SFDVKD come from the germline V gene. The V and J ends lost 3 bases and 4 bases, in that order; junction bases with no gene match: 4. CDR3 DNA: TGTGCCACCAGTGATCCGGACAGGTCCACTGAAGCTTTCTTT. It yields the protein CATSDPDRSTEAFF.

This chain links TRBV14 with TRBJ2-3; TRBD2 aligns across 8 bases. CDR1 is SGHDN and CDR2 is FVKESK in the germline V gene. This CDR3 is built from 15 residues. V lost 5 bases, J lost 5 bases, and 9 bases stayed unmatched. In nucleotides, the CDR3 is TGTGCCAGCAGCTTCAAGGCGGGAGGAAGAGATACGCAGTATTTT. Translation gives CASSFKAGGRDTQYF.

The V gene is TRBV7-3, the J gene TRBJ1-1, with D uncertain. The CDR3 sequence is 14 residues long. CDR1 SGHTA and CDR2 FQGTGA come from the germline V gene. Trimming removed 2 bases from V and 1 base from J, with 8 bases in between. The CDR3 DNA is TGTGCCAGCAGCTTATCGAAGGAGAACACTGAAGCTTTCTTT. Translation gives CASSLSKENTEAFF.

V and J are TRBV7-9 and TRBJ2-1; the match to TRBD1 covers 9 bases. Looked up from germline, CDR1 is SEHNR and CDR2 is FQNEAQ (reference sequence). After removal of 5 bases from V and 5 bases from J, the junction contained 13 bases not matched to a gene. This CDR3 has 17 residues. The CDR3 spells CASSPLPGQGQNNEQFF. The CDR3 nucleotides read TGTGCCAGCAGCCCTCTACCAGGACAGGGGCAAAACAATGAGCAGTTCTTC.

The V and J genes are TRBV6-2 or TRBV6-3 and TRBJ2-3; D is undetermined. The CDR3 is 13 residues long. Trimming shortened V by 0 bases and J by 5 bases, and 6 bases separated the two germline ends. CDR1 MNHEY and CDR2 SVGEGT come from the germline V gene. CDR3 nucleotides: TGTGCCAGCAGTTACTCCTATTTAGATACGCAGTATTTT. This codes for CASSYSYLDTQYF.

This chain uses TRBV10-3 with TRBJ1-4, with D tentatively TRBD1 (6 bases). Germline loops: CDR1 ENHRY, CDR2 SYGVKD. This CDR3 is 13 amino acids long. Between the trimmed V and J ends, which lost 6 bases and 4 bases, there was a span of 9 bases. The CDR3, as DNA: TGTGCCATCAGCGGACAGAATAATGAAAAACTGTTTTTT. Encoded protein: CAISGQNNEKLFF.

The V call is TRBV7-2, the J call TRBJ1-4; D ambiguous. The CDR3 consists of 15 residues. V was shortened by 1 base and J by 0 bases, with 6 bases between the two germline ends. Germline V gives CDR1 SGHTA, CDR2 FQGNSA. The CDR3 region has the DNA TGTGCCAGCAGCTTAGGACCGGCAACTAATGAAAAACTGTTTTTT. Protein sequence: CASSLGPATNEKLFF.

This clone came up once. The rearrangement links TRBV6-5 to TRBJ1-1; D is ambiguous. The germline CDR1 and CDR2 sequences are MNHEY and SVGAGI. V was pared by 5 bases and J by 0 bases, with 7 bases between. The CDR3 contains 13 residues. Here the CDR3 DNA reads TGTGCCAGCAGTCGGCATGTGAACACTGAAGCTTTCTTT. Protein product: CASSRHVNTEAFF.

This chain joins TRBV4-1 and TRBJ1-3, with 8 bases that match TRBD1. With 2 bases clipped from V and 4 bases from J, the junction kept 1 base outside the gene matches. The CDR3 runs 14 residues. Germline V gene sequence: CDR1 MGHRA, CDR2 YSYEKL. DNA of the CDR3: TGCGCCAGCAGCCAACAGGGGGCGGGAAACACCATATATTTT. It is translated as CASSQQGAGNTIYF.

This rearrangement joins TRBV6-6 to TRBJ1-2, with D perhaps TRBD1 (5 bases). Trimming took 6 bases from V and 7 from J, leaving 15 bases between them. Germline values: CDR1 MNHNY, CDR2 SVGAGI (reference sequence). The CDR3 loop spans 13 amino acids. This CDR3 is CASSSTGSLGYTF. CDR3 in DNA: TGTGCCAGCAGCTCTACAGGAAGTCTTGGCTACACCTTC.